This T cell receptor (beta chain) was sequenced during a study of control samples from healthy donors and cancer patients. The CDR3 is 14 amino acids. Trimming removed 0 bases from V and 6 bases from J, with 11 bases in between. Germline loops: CDR1 LGHNT, CDR2 FRNRAP. This table comes from immunoSEQ multiplex PCR, and its TCRdb copy is limited to in-frame clones, with some not included. The sample carries about 100,000 clones, more than 85% recorded once. This clone was seen once. This receptor was taken from a man between 25 and 39 years old in good health. This chain links TRBV12-5 with TRBJ1-1, with D unclear. Sequencing was carried out using blood. The CDR3 spells CASGLVPTGPEAFF. CDR3 coding DNA: TGTGCTAGTGGTTTGGTACCCACTGGTCCTGAAGCTTTCTTT.